These T cell receptor beta chains were read from a single sample in a study of response to subunit inactivated influenza vaccine. MiXCR, applied by TCRdb to the RT-PCR reads, yields one record per CDR3 protein. Of roughly 570,000 distinct CDR3 sequences detected, 11% to 15% appear once; the ten largest clones hold around 10%. Source: PBMCs from blood, taken approximately 13 days after vaccination. The source of these receptors is a man aged 50-59 years who received an inactivated influenza vaccine. The CDR3 runs from the conserved cysteine through the conserved F or W. D genes are given only for firm matches. Clone size is stated in some rows and not others, as once, few, many or a class when expanded.

v_call	d_call	clone_size	j_call	cdr3_nt	cdr3_aa
TRBV5-6	TRBD2	-	TRBJ2-1	TGTGCCAGCAGCCCCGGGACTAACTTACATGAGCAGTTCTTC	CASSPGTNLHEQFF
TRBV6-1	-	-	TRBJ1-1	TGTGCCACCACAACTTTTTCAGGGGTCGGAACTGAAGCTTTCTTT	CATTTFSGVGTEAFF
TRBV3-1	TRBD2	few	TRBJ2-1	TGTGCCAGCAGCCAAGGACCCAGTCTAGCGGGGGGCTCCTACAATGAGCAGTTCTTC	CASSQGPSLAGGSYNEQFF
TRBV5-1	-	many	TRBJ1-1	TGCGCCAGCAGCGGATCACTAGGGAAGAACACTGAAGCTTTCTTT	CASSGSLGKNTEAFF
TRBV12-3/TRBV12-4	TRBD1	few	TRBJ2-3	TGTGCCAGCAGTTGGACAGGGCCCTCCACAGATACGCAGTATTTT	CASSWTGPSTDTQYF
TRBV12-3/TRBV12-4	-	-	TRBJ2-1	TGTGCCAGCAGTTTACAGGGCCGGGGGCCTAAGTTCTTC	CASSLQGRGPKFF
TRBV28	TRBD1	-	TRBJ2-1	TGTGCCAGCATCTACCGGGACAGGTCCTACAATGAGCAGTTCTTC	CASIYRDRSYNEQFF
TRBV7-9	TRBD2	-	TRBJ2-7	TGTGCCAGCAGCTTAGGACTAGCGGGAGAAATCTACGAGCAGTACTTC	CASSLGLAGEIYEQYF
TRBV18	-	many	TRBJ2-2	TGTGCCAGCTCACCACCCCGGAGATACGCCGGGGAGCTGTTTTTT	CASSPPRRYAGELFF
TRBV20-1	-	few	TRBJ1-2	TGCAGTGCTAGAGGGACACCGGATACCTTC	CSARGTPDTF
TRBV5-5	-	few	TRBJ2-2	TGTGCCAGCAGCTTGTCCAGGGTGGTCGGTACCGGGGAGCTGTTTTTT	CASSLSRVVGTGELFF
TRBV23-1	-	-	TRBJ2-5	TGCGCCAGCAGTCAATCGAACCGAGAAGAGACCCAGTACTTC	CASSQSNREETQYF
TRBV6-2/TRBV6-3	-	-	TRBJ1-1	TGTGCCAGCAGTTACCTACAGGGTGGTAGAGCTTTCTTT	CASSYLQGGRAFF
TRBV10-2	-	-	TRBJ2-1	TGCGCCAGCAACGATATTAGCTCCTACAATGAGCAGTTCTTC	CASNDISSYNEQFF
TRBV7-6	TRBD1	-	TRBJ1-2	TGTGCCAGCAGCCAGGGGACAGGTTATGGCTACACCTTC	CASSQGTGYGYTF